This TCR beta chain was identified in a study of CD8+ T cells in alopecia areata. Whole-study results and caveats: With one nonresponder, baseline CD8+ expansion's link to response remains uncertain. Clonality exceeded that of normal scalp in lesional scalp, most notably in alopecia totalis/universalis. TCR sharing across patients was less clear than in mice, possibly HLA-related.

With respect to this clone: The antigen is unknown.

TCR sequencing used cDNA made by reverse transcription of extracted RNA. Data came from immunoSEQ multiplex PCR; TCRdb stores just in-frame clones and leaves some out. The data show roughly 210,000 clones, with 43% seen just once and around 3% held by the top ten. The CDR3 covers 14 residues. CDR1 and CDR2 from the germline V gene are SSHAT and FNYEAQ (reference sequence). The V segment lost 4 bases and the J segment 7 bases; nucleotides outside the gene matches: 3. Regarding treatment: oral pan-JAK inhibitor, 5-10 mg twice daily. The sample here was CD4+ T cells sorted from blood, taken at roughly week 36, from a patient treated with tofacitinib. This rearrangement joins TRBV7-7 to TRBJ2-2; 10 nucleotides match TRBD1. This receptor was identified in a human donor with alopecia areata. The CDR3 DNA sequence: TGTGCCAGCAGCTCGGGACAGGGGATCGGGGAGCTGTTTTTT. Translation: CASSSGQGIGELFF.